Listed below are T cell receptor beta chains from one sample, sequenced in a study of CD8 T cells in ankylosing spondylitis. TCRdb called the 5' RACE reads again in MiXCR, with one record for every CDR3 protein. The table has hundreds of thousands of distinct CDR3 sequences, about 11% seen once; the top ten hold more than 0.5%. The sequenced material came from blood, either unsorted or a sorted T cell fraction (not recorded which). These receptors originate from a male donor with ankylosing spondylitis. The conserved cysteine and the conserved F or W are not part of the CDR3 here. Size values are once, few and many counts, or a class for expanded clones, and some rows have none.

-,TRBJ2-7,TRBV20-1,SAALRGGRAYEQY
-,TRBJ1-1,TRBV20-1,SARDQLIQGKNTEAF
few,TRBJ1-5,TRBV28,ASRRGYVHNQPQH
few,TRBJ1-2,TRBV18,ASSPSRDITNYGYT
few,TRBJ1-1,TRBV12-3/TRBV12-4,ASTPTGAYTEAF
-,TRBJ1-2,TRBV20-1,SARDRKRGDEGYT
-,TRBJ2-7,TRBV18,ASSVGLVYSYEQY
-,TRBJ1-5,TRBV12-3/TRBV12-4,ASSFTGFNQPQH
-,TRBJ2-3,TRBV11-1,ASSRRTLLTGGLAWNTQY
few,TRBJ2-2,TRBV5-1,ASSPGLAAYTGELF
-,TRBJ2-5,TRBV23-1,ASSQSPGVKTQY
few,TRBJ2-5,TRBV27,ASSPRSRSWETQY
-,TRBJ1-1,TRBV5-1,ASSLVGTALNTEAF
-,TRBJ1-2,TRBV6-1,ASIEWDRFGGYT
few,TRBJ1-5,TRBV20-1,SASQTGTGQPQH
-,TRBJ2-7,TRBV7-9,ASSLDAVWQY